This T cell receptor (beta chain) emerged from a study of blood T cell repertoires in COVID-19. Study-wide background: The samples span acute and convalescent COVID-19 from the United States, Italy and Spain. PBMCs, B-cell-depleted T cells, or T cells provided the cDNA or gDNA that made up the material.

The authors' processing: The assay estimated nucleated cells by amplifying reference gene primers. Produced via immunoSEQ multiplex PCR; TCRdb's table is partial and in-frame only. For V, J and clone size, that table is used; D and trimming come from the DNA. The sample has under 200,000 clones; 74% are singletons. V lost 4 bases and J lost 14, with 19 bases in between. The CDR3 is made up of 14 amino acids. Germline V gene lookup returns CDR1 SGDLS and CDR2 YYNGEE. The V call is TRBV9, the J call TRBJ1-6; a possible D gene is TRBD1 (5 bases). The sequenced sample consisted of peripheral blood. This TCR derives from a woman of 80 years or more with acute or convalescent COVID-19. This chain's CDR3 is CASSSKDTFPALHF. The CDR3 bases are TGTGCCAGCAGCTCAAAGGACACCTTCCCCGCCCTCCACTTT. Complete variable domain (other parts from reference TRBV9 and TRBJ1-6): DSGVTQTPKHLITATGQRVTLRCSPRSGDLSVYWYQQSLDQGLQFLIQYYNGEERAKGNILERFSAQQFPDLHSELNLSSLELGDSALYFCASSSKDTFPALHFGNGTRLTVT.